A single T cell receptor (beta chain) is shown here with its context. This sample stems from a study of shared clonotypes between healthy human individuals. Trimming took off 0 bases at V and 6 bases at J, with 11 bases between the two ends. The CDR3 length is 14 residues. The germline CDR1 and CDR2 sequences are MGHRA and YSYEKL. Assay used: immunoSEQ multiplex PCR; TCRdb lists only in-frame clones, some missing. The sample carries about 550,000 clones, about 95% recorded once. Naive CD8 cells lacked CD45RO and underwent positive selection for CCR7, leaving out terminally differentiated effector memory CD45RA+ cells.

This TCR was sampled from a woman under 40 in good health. The chain couples TRBV4-1 to TRBJ1-1; D unresolved. Sequences were obtained from naive CD8+ T cells sorted from blood. CDR3 sequence: CASSQDRHIPEAFF. CDR3 bases: TGCGCCAGCAGCCAAGATCGTCATATCCCTGAAGCTTTCTTT.